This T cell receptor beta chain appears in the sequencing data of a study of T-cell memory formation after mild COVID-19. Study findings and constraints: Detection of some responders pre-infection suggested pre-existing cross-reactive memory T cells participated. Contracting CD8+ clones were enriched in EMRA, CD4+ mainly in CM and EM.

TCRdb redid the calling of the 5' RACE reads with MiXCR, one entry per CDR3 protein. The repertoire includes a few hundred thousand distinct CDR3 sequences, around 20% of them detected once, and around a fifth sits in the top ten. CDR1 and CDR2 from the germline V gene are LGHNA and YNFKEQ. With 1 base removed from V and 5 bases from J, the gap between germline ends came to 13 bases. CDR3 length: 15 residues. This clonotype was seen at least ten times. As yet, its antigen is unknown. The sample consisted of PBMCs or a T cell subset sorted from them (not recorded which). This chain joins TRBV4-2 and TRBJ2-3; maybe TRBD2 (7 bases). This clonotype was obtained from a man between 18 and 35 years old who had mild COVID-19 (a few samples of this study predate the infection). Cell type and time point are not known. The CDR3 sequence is CASSQAAGAGDTQYF. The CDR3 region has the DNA TGTGCCAGCAGCCAAGCTGCGGGGGCCGGAGATACGCAGTATTTT.